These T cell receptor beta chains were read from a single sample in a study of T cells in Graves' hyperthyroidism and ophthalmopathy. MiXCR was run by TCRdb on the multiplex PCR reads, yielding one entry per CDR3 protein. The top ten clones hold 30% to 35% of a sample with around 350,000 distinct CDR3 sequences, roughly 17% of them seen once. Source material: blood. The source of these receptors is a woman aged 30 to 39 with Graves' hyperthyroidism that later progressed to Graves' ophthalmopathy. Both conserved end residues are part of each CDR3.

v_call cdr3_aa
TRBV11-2 CASSLSGALYNEQFF
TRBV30 CAWSRSTTYNSPLHF
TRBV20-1 CSARTVGQPQHF
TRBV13 CASSDSTDTHYF
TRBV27 CASSTFWTSGANEQYF
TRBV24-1 CATSDLQNGNYGYTF
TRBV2 CASNRDTQETQYF
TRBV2 CASSEAGTFQYF
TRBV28 CASSFSSGFLQETQYF
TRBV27 CASSLWGDRGLFGTEAFF
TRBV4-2 CASSPTGGSGANVLTF
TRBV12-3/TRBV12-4 CASSFQGASETQYF
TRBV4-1 CASSQESYGKGLNTEAFF
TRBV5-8 CASSLGQTDYGYTF
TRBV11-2 CASSFEDNYGYTF
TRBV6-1 CASRVAGGVGDTQYF
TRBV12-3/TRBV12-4 CASSAGSYGNQPQHF
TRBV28 CASSLFRSSGANVLTF
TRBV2 CASSADRASYNEQFF
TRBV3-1 CASSQGILRHLGTEAFF